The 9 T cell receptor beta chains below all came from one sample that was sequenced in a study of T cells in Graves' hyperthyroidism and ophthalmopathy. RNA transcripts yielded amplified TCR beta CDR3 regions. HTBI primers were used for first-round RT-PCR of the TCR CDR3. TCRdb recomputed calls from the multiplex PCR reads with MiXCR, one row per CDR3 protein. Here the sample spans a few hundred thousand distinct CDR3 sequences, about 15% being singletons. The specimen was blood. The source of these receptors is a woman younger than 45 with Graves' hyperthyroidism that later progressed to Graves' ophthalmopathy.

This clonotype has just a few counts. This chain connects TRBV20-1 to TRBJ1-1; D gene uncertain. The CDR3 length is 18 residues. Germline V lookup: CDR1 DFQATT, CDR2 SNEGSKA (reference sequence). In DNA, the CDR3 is TGCAGCAACCCTAAGCCCTCAGGCATACCCCTGGAGGACACTGAAGCTTTCTTT. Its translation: CSNPKPSGIPLEDTEAFF.

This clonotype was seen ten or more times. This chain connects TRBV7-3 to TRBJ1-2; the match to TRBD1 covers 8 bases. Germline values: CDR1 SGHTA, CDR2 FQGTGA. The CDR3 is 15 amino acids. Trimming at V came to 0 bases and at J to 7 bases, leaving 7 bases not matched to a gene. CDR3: CASSLTIDRGSGYTF. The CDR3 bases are TGTGCCAGCAGCTTAACGATTGACAGGGGTTCTGGCTACACCTTC.

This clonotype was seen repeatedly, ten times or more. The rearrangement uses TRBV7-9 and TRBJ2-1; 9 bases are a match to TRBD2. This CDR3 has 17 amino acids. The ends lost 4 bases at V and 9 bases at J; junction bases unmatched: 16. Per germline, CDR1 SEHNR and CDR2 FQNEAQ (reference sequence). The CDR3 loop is CASSSKREVVWNGEQFF. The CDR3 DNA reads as TGTGCCAGCAGCTCTAAGCGGGAGGTAGTTTGGAACGGTGAGCAGTTCTTC.

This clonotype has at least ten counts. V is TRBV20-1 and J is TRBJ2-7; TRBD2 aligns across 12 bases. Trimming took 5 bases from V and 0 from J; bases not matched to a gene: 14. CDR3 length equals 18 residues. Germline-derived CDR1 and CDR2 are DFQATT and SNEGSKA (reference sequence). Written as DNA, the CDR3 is TGCAGTGCTTCAATTCCCGGGACTAGCGGGCCTGACTCCTACGAGCAGTACTTC. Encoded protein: CSASIPGTSGPDSYEQYF.

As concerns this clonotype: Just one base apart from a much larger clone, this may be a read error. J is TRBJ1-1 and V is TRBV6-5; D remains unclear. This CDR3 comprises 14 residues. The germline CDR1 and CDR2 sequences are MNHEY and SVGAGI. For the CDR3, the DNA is TGTGCCAGCAATTACCTGGGTCGGGACACTGAAGCTTTCTTT. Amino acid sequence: CASNYLGRDTEAFF.

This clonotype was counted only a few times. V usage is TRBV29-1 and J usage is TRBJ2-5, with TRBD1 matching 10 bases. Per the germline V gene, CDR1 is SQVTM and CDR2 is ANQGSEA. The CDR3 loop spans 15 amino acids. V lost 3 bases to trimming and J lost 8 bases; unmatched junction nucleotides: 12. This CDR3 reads CSVDGDRGRVGTQYF. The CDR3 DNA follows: TGCAGCGTTGATGGTGACAGGGGGCGCGTAGGCACCCAGTACTTC.

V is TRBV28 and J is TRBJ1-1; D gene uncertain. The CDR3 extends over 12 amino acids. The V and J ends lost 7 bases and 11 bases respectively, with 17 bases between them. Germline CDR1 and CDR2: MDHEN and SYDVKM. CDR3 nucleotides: TGTGCCAGCAAGCGATCTAGCGGGTTGGCTTTCTTT. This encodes CASKRSSGLAFF.

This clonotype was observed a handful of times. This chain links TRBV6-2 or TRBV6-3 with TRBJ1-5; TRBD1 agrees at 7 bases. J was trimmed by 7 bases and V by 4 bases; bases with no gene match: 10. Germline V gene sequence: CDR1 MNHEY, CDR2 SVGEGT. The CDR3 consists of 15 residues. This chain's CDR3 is CASSFVRDSIQPQHF. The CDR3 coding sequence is TGTGCCAGCAGTTTCGTCCGGGACAGTATACAGCCCCAGCATTTT.

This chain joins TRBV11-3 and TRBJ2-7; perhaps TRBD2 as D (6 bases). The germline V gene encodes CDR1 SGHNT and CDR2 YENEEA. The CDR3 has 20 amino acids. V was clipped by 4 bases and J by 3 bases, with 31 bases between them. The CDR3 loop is CASSSLRQTGLLSSLYEQYF. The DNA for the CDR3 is TGTGCCAGCAGCTCCTTAAGACAGACGGGACTGCTAAGCTCTCTCTACGAGCAGTACTTC. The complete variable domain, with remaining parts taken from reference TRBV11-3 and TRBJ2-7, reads EAGVVQSPRYKIIEKKQPVAFWCNPISGHNTLYWYLQNLGQGPELLIRYENEEAVDDSQLPKDRFSAERLKGVDSTLKIQPAELGDSAVYLCASSSLRQTGLLSSLYEQYFGPGTRLTVT.